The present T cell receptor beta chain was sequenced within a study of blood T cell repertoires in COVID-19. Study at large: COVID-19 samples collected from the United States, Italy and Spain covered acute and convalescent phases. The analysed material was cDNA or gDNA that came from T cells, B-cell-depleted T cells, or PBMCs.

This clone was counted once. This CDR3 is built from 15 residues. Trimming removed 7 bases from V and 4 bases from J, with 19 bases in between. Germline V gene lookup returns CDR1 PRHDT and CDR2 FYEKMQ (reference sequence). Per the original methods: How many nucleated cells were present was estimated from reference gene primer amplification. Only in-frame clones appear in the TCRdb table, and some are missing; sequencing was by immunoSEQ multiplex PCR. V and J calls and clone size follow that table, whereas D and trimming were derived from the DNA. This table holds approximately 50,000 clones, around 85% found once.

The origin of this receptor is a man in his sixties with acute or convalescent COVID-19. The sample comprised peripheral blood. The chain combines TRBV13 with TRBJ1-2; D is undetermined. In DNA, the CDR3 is TGTGCCAGCACCCAAGCCCCCGACACCACCTATGGCTACACCTTC. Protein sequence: CASTQAPDTTYGYTF.